This T cell receptor beta chain was recovered during a study of blood T cell repertoires in COVID-19. Across the study: Some COVID-19 samples were acute and others convalescent; all came from the United States, Italy and Spain. T cells, B-cell-depleted T cells, or PBMCs provided the cDNA or gDNA that served as material.

Original analysis: Reference gene primer amplification gave nucleated cell count estimates. Generated by immunoSEQ multiplex PCR, the TCRdb table keeps only in-frame clones and is missing some. Clone size and the V and J calls come from that table; the DNA yielded D and trimming. Of roughly 70,000 clones in the sample, over 75% were seen once. This CDR3 is built from 13 residues. Germline loops: CDR1 SGHAT, CDR2 FQNNGV. V was pared by 8 bases and J by 5 bases, with 8 bases of the junction left unmatched. This clonotype was sampled from a man aged 65 to 79 with acute or convalescent COVID-19. Sequencing input: peripheral blood. The chain carries TRBV11-2 and TRBJ2-5, with TRBD1 matching over 7 bases. The CDR3 is CASLNRGTETQYF. In DNA, the CDR3 is TGTGCCAGCCTCAACAGGGGCACCGAGACCCAGTACTTC.